The clone carrying this T cell receptor beta chain was observed at least ten times. The data were obtained in a study of blood T cells in healthy people across ages. Per sample, a minimum of 6.5 million PBMCs were isolated. This CDR3 is 15 amino acids long. Germline values: CDR1 LNHNV, CDR2 YYDKDF (reference sequence). V dropped 1 base and J dropped 8 bases, with 14 bases sitting between them. A second roughly 7 to 11 cycle PCR used barcoded and J-beta primers. TCRdb ran MiXCR on the 5' RACE reads and lists one entry per CDR3 protein. The profile shows 710,000 or so distinct CDR3 sequences, around 32% of them singletons.

J is TRBJ2-2 and V is TRBV15; D tentatively reads TRBD1 or TRBD2 (5 bases each). This clonotype was obtained from a woman over 75 in good health. Sequencing was performed on blood. In DNA form, the CDR3 reads TGTGCCACCAGCAGAGTCAGGGTTCCGGGGGGGGAGCTGTTTTTT. This gives the protein CATSRVRVPGGELFF.